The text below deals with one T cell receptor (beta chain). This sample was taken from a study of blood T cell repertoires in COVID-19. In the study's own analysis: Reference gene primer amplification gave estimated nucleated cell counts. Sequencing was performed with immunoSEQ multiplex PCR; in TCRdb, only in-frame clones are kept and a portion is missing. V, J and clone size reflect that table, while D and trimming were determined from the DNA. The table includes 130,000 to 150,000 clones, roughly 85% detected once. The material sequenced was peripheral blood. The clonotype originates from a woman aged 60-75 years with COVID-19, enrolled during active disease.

For the CDR3, the DNA is TGCGCCAGCACGACAGGCTCCGGAGCAGGCTATGGCTACACCTTC. The encoded protein is CASTTGSGAGYGYTF. This chain uses TRBV5-1 with TRBJ1-2, with D perhaps matching TRBD1 (6 bases). CDR1 and CDR2 from the germline V gene are SGHRS and YFSETQ. CDR3 length: 15 amino acids. The V and J ends lost 6 bases and 4 bases respectively, with 19 bases between them.